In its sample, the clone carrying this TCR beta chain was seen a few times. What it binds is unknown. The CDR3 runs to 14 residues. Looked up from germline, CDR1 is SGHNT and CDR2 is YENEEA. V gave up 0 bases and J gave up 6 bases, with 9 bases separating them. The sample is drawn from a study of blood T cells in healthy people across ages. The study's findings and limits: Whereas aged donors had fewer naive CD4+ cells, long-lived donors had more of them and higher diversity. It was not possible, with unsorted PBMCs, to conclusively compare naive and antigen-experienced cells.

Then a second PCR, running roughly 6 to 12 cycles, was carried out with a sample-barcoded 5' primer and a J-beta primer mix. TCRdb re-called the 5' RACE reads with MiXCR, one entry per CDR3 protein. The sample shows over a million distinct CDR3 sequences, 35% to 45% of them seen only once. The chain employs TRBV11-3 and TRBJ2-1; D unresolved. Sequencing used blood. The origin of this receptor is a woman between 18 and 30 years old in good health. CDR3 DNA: TGTGCCAGCAGCTTAGATCTCGGGTGCAATGAGCAGTTCTTC. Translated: CASSLDLGCNEQFF.